Listed below are T cell receptor beta chains from one sample, sequenced in a study of blood T cell repertoires in COVID-19. Using immunoSEQ multiplex PCR, the repertoire was profiled, and TCRdb retains in-frame clones only, with some absent. The sample holds fewer than 400,000 clones; about nine tenths are singletons and the top ten take roughly 2.9%. Input material: peripheral blood. The receptors originated from a woman aged 25-40 years with COVID-19, enrolled during active disease. Both conserved end residues are part of each CDR3. Size tells how often a clone was seen (once, few, many) or the class of an expanded clone, and some rows leave it out.

v_call	clone_size	j_call	cdr3_aa
TRBV7-9	-	TRBJ1-3	CASSVVLQGSGNTIYF
TRBV10-1	-	TRBJ2-7	CASSDGGSSYEQYF
TRBV6-5	-	TRBJ1-6	CASSTGGEGSSPLHF
TRBV29-1	-	TRBJ2-5	CSLRQGAGETQYF
TRBV12-3/TRBV12-4	once	TRBJ1-5	CASSVQYNQPQHF
TRBV30	-	TRBJ1-2	CAWSRESRRVYTF
TRBV3-1/TRBV3-2	-	TRBJ1-2	CASSPERTAIYAGYTF
TRBV30	-	TRBJ2-3	CAWTRFARRDTDTQYF
TRBV30	-	TRBJ2-1	CAWRGLRDSNEQFF
TRBV4-1	-	TRBJ2-1	CASSQSGSSYNEQFF
TRBV19	-	TRBJ1-5	CASEVYGGLGQPQHF
TRBV5-1	-	TRBJ1-1	CASSSGLGRTEAFF
TRBV14	-	TRBJ2-6	CASSQLSSGWDRVSGANVLTF
TRBV3-1/TRBV3-2	-	TRBJ1-2	CASSHRTGEDGYTF
TRBV20-1	few	TRBJ1-1	CSASRGRGTEAFF
TRBV19	-	TRBJ1-1	CASSMVVRGNTEAFF
TRBV15	-	TRBJ2-7	CATSRERIAGAYEQYF
TRBV5-5	once	TRBJ1-4	CASSVGTGGGEKLFF
TRBV5-8	-	TRBJ2-6	CASSLWAEANVLTF
TRBV4-1	-	TRBJ2-1	CASSRTLTGNEQFF
TRBV7-2	-	TRBJ1-1	CASSITGTVNTEAFF
TRBV6-1	-	TRBJ1-3	CASSVITGLSGNTIYF
TRBV6-1	-	TRBJ2-1	CASSEERGGEQFF
TRBV2	once	TRBJ2-6	CARQTGQGAAGANVLTF
TRBV7-9	-	TRBJ2-6	CASSSARNSGANVLTF
TRBV19	-	TRBJ1-5	CASSIGRGINQPQHF
TRBV28	once	TRBJ1-1	CASSLQTGVTEAFF
TRBV20-1	-	TRBJ1-3	CSASKGGGNTGNTIYF
TRBV24-1	-	TRBJ1-5	CATSDPRDRVNQPQHF
TRBV29-1	-	TRBJ2-2	CSVRTGMDTGELFF
TRBV5-1	-	TRBJ2-7	CASSSGTTASYEQYF
TRBV3-1/TRBV3-2	-	TRBJ1-2	CASSLRDRNGYTF
TRBV7-9	-	TRBJ1-1	CASSLPYRGRDEAFF
TRBV28	once	TRBJ1-3	CASSLWGGSGNTIYF
TRBV5-4	-	TRBJ2-5	CASSSVAGGETQYF
TRBV21-1	-	TRBJ2-2	CAPPGANTGELFF
TRBV5-1	-	TRBJ2-5	CASSTRVGGETQYF
TRBV30	-	TRBJ1-1	CAWSVHSLTEAFF
TRBV6-5	-	TRBJ2-7	CASSKDRGSGYEQYF
TRBV5-8	-	TRBJ1-1	CASSFQFQGATAFF
TRBV5-1	few	TRBJ1-1	CASSLGQGVGTEAFF
TRBV29-1	once	TRBJ2-5	CSVEIETQETQYF
TRBV25-1	-	TRBJ2-1	CASSEEQLAGDEQFF
TRBV5-8	-	TRBJ2-1	CASSLNWGLAGLSYNEQFF
TRBV2	-	TRBJ2-1	CAGNPARSYNEQFF
TRBV3-1/TRBV3-2	-	TRBJ1-1	CATAGGAEAFF
TRBV3-1/TRBV3-2	-	TRBJ1-1	CASSLITGATEAFF
TRBV11-1	-	TRBJ1-2	CASSRDSSNYGYTF
TRBV2	-	TRBJ2-5	CASSEYGTGGTETQYF
TRBV19	-	TRBJ1-5	CASSIVGRGLNQPQHF
TRBV5-4	-	TRBJ2-7	CASSLGGEVYEQYF
TRBV29-1	-	TRBJ1-1	CSGESGLNTEAFF
TRBV5-1	-	TRBJ2-7	CASSLQGSSYEQYF
TRBV5-1	-	TRBJ1-3	CASSPPLTGSGNTIYF
TRBV27	-	TRBJ2-3	CASSSGTSTDTQYF